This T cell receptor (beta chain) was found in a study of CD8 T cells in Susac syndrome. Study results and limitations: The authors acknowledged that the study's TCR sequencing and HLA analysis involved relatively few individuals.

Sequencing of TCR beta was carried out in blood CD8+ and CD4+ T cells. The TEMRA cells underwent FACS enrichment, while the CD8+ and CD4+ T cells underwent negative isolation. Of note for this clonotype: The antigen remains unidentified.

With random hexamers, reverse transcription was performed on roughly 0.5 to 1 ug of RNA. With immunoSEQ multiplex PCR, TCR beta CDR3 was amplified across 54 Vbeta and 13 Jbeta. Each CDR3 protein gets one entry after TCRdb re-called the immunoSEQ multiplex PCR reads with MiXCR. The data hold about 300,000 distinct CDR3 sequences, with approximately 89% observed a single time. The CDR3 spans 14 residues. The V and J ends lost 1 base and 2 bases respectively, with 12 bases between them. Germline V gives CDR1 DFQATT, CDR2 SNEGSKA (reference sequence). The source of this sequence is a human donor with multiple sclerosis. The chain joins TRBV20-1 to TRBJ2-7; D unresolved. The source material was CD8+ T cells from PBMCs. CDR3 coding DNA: TGCAGTGCTAGAGTAAGCGCAGGTACCTACGAGCAGTACTTC. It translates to CSARVSAGTYEQYF.